Following are 15 T cell receptor beta chains from one sample sequenced in a study of shared clonotypes between healthy human individuals. Profiling relied on immunoSEQ multiplex PCR, and the TCRdb table lists in-frame clones only, not all of them. The sample has under 650,000 clones, about 95% seen once. The sequenced sample consisted of naive CD4+ T cells sorted from blood. Subset denoted: CD45RA+ positively selected. Receptors originate from a woman younger than 45 in good health.

The rearrangement links TRBV5-1 to TRBJ2-3; D gene uncertain. Trimming took off 4 bases at V and 4 bases at J, with 10 bases between the two ends. The CDR3 totals 13 residues. From germline, CDR1 is SGHRS and CDR2 YFSETQ. CDR3 region: CASSRLGPDTQYF. The CDR3 coding sequence is TGCGCCAGCAGCCGCCTCGGTCCAGATACGCAGTATTTT. Together with reference TRBV5-1 and TRBJ2-3, the CDR3 gives the full variable domain: KAGVTQTPRYLIKTRGQQVTLSCSPISGHRSVSWYQQTPGQGLQFLFEYFSETQRNKGNFPGRFSGRQFSNSRSEMNVSTLELGDSALYLCASSRLGPDTQYFGPGTRLTVL.

CDR3 sequence reads: CASSWASGVVEKLFF. The CDR3 DNA follows: TGTGCCAGCAGCTGGGCGTCAGGGGTTGTTGAAAAACTGTTTTTT. The rearrangement links TRBV7-9 to TRBJ1-4; weak D call: TRBD1 (6 bases). The CDR3 loop spans 15 amino acids. CDR1 and CDR2 (germline): SEHNR, FQNEAQ (reference sequence). V lost 4 bases and J 7 bases, leaving 16 bases between the germline ends.

The rearrangement links TRBV18 to TRBJ2-1; D uncertain. V lost 4 bases and J 4 bases, leaving 20 bases between the germline ends. In germline, CDR1 is KGHSH, CDR2 LQKENI. The CDR3 is made up of 17 amino acids. CDR3 residues: CASSLYLIDGRYNEQFF. DNA for the CDR3: TGTGCCAGCTCACTCTACCTCATTGACGGGCGGTACAATGAGCAGTTCTTC.

V usage is TRBV18 and J usage is TRBJ2-7, with 10 bases matching TRBD1. CDR1 KGHSH and CDR2 LQKENI come from the germline V gene. The CDR3 is 15 residues long. With 2 bases clipped from V and 6 bases from J, the junction kept 7 bases outside the gene matches. CDR3 sequence: CASSPTGTGVVEQYF. CDR3 DNA sequence: TGTGCCAGCTCACCAACCGGGACAGGGGTCGTCGAGCAGTACTTC.

The chain is built from TRBV28 and TRBJ1-5; tentative D call: TRBD1 (5 bases). Trimming removed 6 bases at V and 3 bases at J, with 18 bases between. The V gene's germline CDR1 is MDHEN and CDR2 SYDVKM. The CDR3 has 16 amino acids. The DNA for the CDR3 is TGTGCCAGCAGGATTGGAGGGCAGGGTCACAATCAGCCCCAGCATTTT. Its protein is CASRIGGQGHNQPQHF.

The V and J genes are TRBV10-3 and TRBJ2-7; TRBD2 agrees at 7 bases. The V gene end was trimmed by 11 bases and the J gene end by 0 bases; junction bases not matched to a gene: 13. The V gene's germline CDR1 is ENHRY and CDR2 SYGVKD. The CDR3 runs to 15 residues. The CDR3 region is CASQVEAGLSYEQYF. The CDR3 nucleotides read TGTGCCTCCCAGGTTGAAGCGGGACTCTCCTACGAGCAGTACTTC.

This chain links TRBV14 with TRBJ2-3, with unresolved D. The CDR3 runs to 13 residues. Germline V gene sequence: CDR1 SGHDN, CDR2 FVKESK. The ends were cut back, 1 base at V and 2 bases at J, with 4 bases in the middle. As DNA, the CDR3 is TGTGCCAGCAGCCAAGCCCTCACAGATACGCAGTATTTT. Residues: CASSQALTDTQYF.

This sequence joins TRBV13 and TRBJ2-5; perhaps D is TRBD1 or TRBD2 (5 bases each). The J call may be incorrect, as the DNA end agrees better with TRBJ2-7. Germline V gene lookup returns CDR1 PRHDT and CDR2 FYEKMQ (reference sequence). The CDR3 extends over 15 amino acids. This chain's CDR3 is CASSLGQDFSYEQYF. In nucleotides, the CDR3 is TGTGCCAGCAGCTTAGGACAGGACTTCTCCTACGAGCAGTACTTC.

The gene calls are TRBV28 and TRBJ2-7; TRBD1 matches at 7 bases. Per the germline V gene, CDR1 is MDHEN and CDR2 is SYDVKM. The CDR3 contains 12 residues. The V segment lost 6 bases and the J segment 6 bases; nucleotides outside the gene matches: 5. CDR3 coding DNA: TGTGCCAGCAGAATACCAGGGGGCGAGCAGTACTTC. It is translated as CASRIPGGEQYF.

The chain links TRBV29-1 to TRBJ2-5; 8 bases fit TRBD2. The end of the DNA aligns better with TRBJ2-7, so the J call may be wrong. Germline CDR1 SQVTM, CDR2 ANQGSEA. The CDR3 spans 13 residues. The CDR3: CSVDISGNYEQYF. CDR3 bases: TGCAGCGTTGATATTAGCGGGAACTACGAGCAGTACTTC.

As for this clone: The junction does not match germline at one end; this may be a read error. The genes are TRBV7-9 and TRBJ2-5, with a possible D match to TRBD1 (5 bases). The CDR3 is 13 amino acids. Germline loops: CDR1 SEHNR, CDR2 FQNEAQ (reference sequence). The CDR3 nucleotides read TGTGCCAGCAGTAATCAGGGCCTCGAGACCAAGTACTTC. This translates into CASSNQGLETKYF.

This clone was found once. CDR3 loop: CASGLAGVTDTQYF. In nucleotides, the CDR3 is TGTGCCAGTGGCCTAGCGGGAGTCACAGATACGCAGTATTTT. The chain has TRBV28 and TRBJ2-3; 10 nucleotides align to TRBD2. The J segment lost 2 bases and the V segment lost 9 bases, leaving 5 bases of the junction unmatched. CDR1 is MDHEN, CDR2 SYDVKM, per germline. This CDR3 is built from 14 residues.

The V gene is TRBV10-1, the J gene TRBJ2-5, with 8 bases identical to TRBD2. The CDR3 spans 13 residues. The germline CDR1 and CDR2 sequences are WNHNN and SYGVQD (reference sequence). The J segment lost 3 bases and the V segment lost 4 bases, leaving 1 base of the junction unmatched. This CDR3 reads CASSGAGEETQYF. In DNA, the CDR3 is TGCGCCAGCAGTGGAGCGGGAGAAGAGACCCAGTACTTC.

The chain has TRBV19 and TRBJ1-5, with TRBD1 identical over 9 bases. There are 15 residues in the CDR3. Trimming at V came to 7 bases and at J to 7 bases, leaving 11 bases not matched to a gene. Germline CDR1 LNHDA, CDR2 SQIVND (reference sequence). The CDR3 sequence: CASKGQGVSYQPQHF. The DNA for the CDR3 is TGTGCCAGTAAGGGACAGGGAGTATCGTACCAGCCCCAGCATTTT.

The chain has TRBV27 and TRBJ2-5; TRBD1 agrees at 8 bases. Trimming at V came to 6 bases and at J to 5 bases, leaving 11 bases not matched to a gene. The CDR3 has 15 residues. Germline assignment: CDR1 MNHEY and CDR2 SMNVEV (reference sequence). The CDR3 coding sequence is TGTGCCAGCAGCTCGGACAGGGCTTTTGGGGAGACCCAGTACTTC. Its translation is CASSSDRAFGETQYF.